The clone carrying this T cell receptor beta chain appeared many times. No antigen is known for it. From the germline J gene comes the end of the CDR3, since the read stops 3 residues before it. These data are taken from a study of T cell clonality in common variable immunodeficiency. General observations from the study: Compared with healthy controls, CVID subjects showed increased TCRbeta clonality, mostly in about a third.

The assay was immunoSEQ multiplex PCR, and TCRdb's table has in-frame clones only and misses some. Singletons are absent from the sample, which has tens of thousands of clones. J lost 7 bases, V lost 6 bases, and 8 bases had no gene match. The CDR3 runs to 14 residues. This rearrangement joins TRBV12-3 or TRBV12-4 to TRBJ2-2; 7 bases are a match to TRBD1. Source material: peripheral blood mononuclear cells. The sequence was collected from a person aged 18 to 70 in good health. CDR3 region: CASRPTGVDGELFF. CDR3 DNA (partial): TGTGCCAGCAGACCTACAGGGGTGGACGGGGAG.